These 2 T cell receptor beta chains were sequenced from one sample in a study of cytomegalovirus exposure and HLA in healthy donors. Primers for the PCR totalled 60 Vbeta and 13 Jbeta. Profiled with immunoSEQ multiplex PCR; TCRdb holds only in-frame clones, not every one. This sample has roughly 200,000 clones, with roughly four fifths found just once. Sequencing was performed on PBMCs. These receptors were taken from a woman aged 30 to 39 in good health and CMV-seropositive.

The gene calls are TRBV2 and TRBJ1-5, with D possibly matching TRBD1 (6 bases). V was shortened by 4 bases and J by 3 bases, with 19 bases between the two germline ends. Germline V gives CDR1 SNHLY, CDR2 FYNNEI. This CDR3 has 17 amino acids. As DNA, the CDR3 is TGTGCCAGCAGTGCCTTAACAGGGTACGGGAACAATCAGCCCCAGCATTTT. Translating gives CASSALTGYGNNQPQHF.

This chain uses TRBV11-2 with TRBJ2-4, with D perhaps matching TRBD2 (7 bases). With 5 bases removed from V and 6 bases from J, the gap between germline ends came to 17 bases. The germline V gene has CDR1 SGHAT and CDR2 FQNNGV. The CDR3 spans 15 residues. The CDR3 nucleotides are TGTGCCAGCAGCGGGGGGGGGCGAGGATTAAACATTCAGTACTTC. Encoded protein: CASSGGGRGLNIQYF.